These 12 T cell receptor beta chains were sequenced from one sample in a study of identical twins. TCRdb recomputed calls from the 5' RACE reads with MiXCR, one row per CDR3 protein. The sample holds fewer than 900,000 distinct CDR3 sequences, 15% to 20% seen once. A further study also used this sample, focusing on T cells expressing NK-cell markers.

Sequenced material: PBMCs. These receptors were collected from a woman aged 18-29 years in good health.

The chain joins TRBV10-3 to TRBJ2-3; 7 nucleotides line up with TRBD1. The CDR3 loop spans 17 amino acids. The V segment lost 4 bases and the J segment 2 bases; nucleotides outside the gene matches: 12. Germline V gene data show CDR1 as ENHRY and CDR2 as SYGVKD. CDR3 amino acids: CAISGPTGERDTDTQYF. CDR3 sequence (DNA): TGTGCCATCAGTGGGCCTACAGGGGAAAGGGACACAGATACGCAGTATTTT.

This chain joins TRBV2 and TRBJ2-4; D ambiguous. Germline lookup yields CDR1 SNHLY and CDR2 FYNNEI. CDR3 length: 15 amino acids. V dropped 3 bases and J dropped 2 bases, with 11 bases sitting between them. The CDR3, as DNA: TGTGCCAGCAGTGACTCCGCAGGATCCAAAAACATTCAGTACTTC. Translating it yields CASSDSAGSKNIQYF.

This clonotype appeared a few times. The J gene is TRBJ2-3, the V gene TRBV24-1, with 7 bases aligning to TRBD1. The CDR3 covers 14 residues. Germline CDR1 reads KGHDR; CDR2 reads SFDVKD. The V gene end was trimmed by 8 bases and the J gene end by 6 bases; junction bases not matched to a gene: 10. CDR3 in DNA: TGTGCCACCAATCCGGGACAGAGCAGGGATACGCAGTATTTT. Translated: CATNPGQSRDTQYF.

J is TRBJ2-1 and V is TRBV20-1, with 12 bases identical to TRBD2. Germline V CDR1 and CDR2: DFQATT, SNEGSKA (reference sequence). V trimming: 3 bases; J trimming: 5 bases; junction bases outside the gene matches: 5. This CDR3 contains 15 residues. CDR3 DNA sequence: TGCAGTGCTAGCCGAGGACTAGCGGGAAACAATGAGCAGTTCTTC. Translating gives CSASRGLAGNNEQFF.

The rearrangement uses TRBV20-1 and TRBJ2-2, with 7 positions matching TRBD2. V lost 0 bases and J lost 4; bases outside the gene matches: 8. This CDR3 has 16 amino acids. Germline V CDR1 and CDR2: DFQATT, SNEGSKA (reference sequence). For the CDR3, the DNA is TGCAGTGCTAGAGATTCCGGTCCGGGGGGCACCGGGGAGCTGTTTTTT. Protein product: CSARDSGPGGTGELFF.

At least ten counts were recorded for this clonotype. The chain is built from TRBV7-8 and TRBJ1-2; 8 nucleotides match TRBD1. J was trimmed by 7 bases and V by 5 bases; bases with no gene match: 9. Germline loops: CDR1 SGHVS, CDR2 FQNEAQ. This CDR3 comprises 14 residues. The CDR3 DNA follows: TGTGCCAGCAGCCCGTCGACAGGGGAGGGTGGCTACACCTTC. It yields the protein CASSPSTGEGGYTF.

This clonotype has a handful of counts. J is TRBJ2-1 and V is TRBV20-1, with no clear D. Looked up from germline, CDR1 is DFQATT and CDR2 is SNEGSKA (reference sequence). Between the trimmed V and J ends, which lost 1 base and 0 bases, there was a span of 7 bases. The CDR3 is 14 amino acids. Here the CDR3 reads CSARGEPSYNEQFF. The CDR3 DNA follows: TGCAGTGCTAGAGGAGAGCCCTCCTACAATGAGCAGTTCTTC.

In this sample, this clonotype turned up a few times. The V gene is TRBV21-1, the J gene TRBJ2-4; the table's D gene call, TRBD1, was not cross checked with the DNA. TRBV21-1 is recorded as a pseudogene. The CDR3 length is 16 residues. In nucleotides, the CDR3 is TGTGCCAGCAGCAAAGAGGGGTGCGAGGAGGAAAACATTCAGTACTTC. It is translated as CASSKEGCEEENIQYF.

This clonotype has at least ten counts. This chain joins TRBV12-3 or TRBV12-4 and TRBJ2-5; 8 positions match TRBD1. This CDR3 comprises 16 residues. J lost 5 bases, V lost 3 bases, and 11 bases had no gene match. The CDR3 region is CASSLRTGRMGETQYF. The CDR3 nucleotides read TGTGCCAGCAGTTTGAGGACAGGGAGGATGGGGGAGACCCAGTACTTC.

The rearrangement joins TRBV7-9 to TRBJ2-5, with D unclear. The CDR3 covers 15 residues. Germline V lookup: CDR1 SEHNR, CDR2 FQNEAQ (reference sequence). V was pared by 2 bases and J by 5 bases, with 15 bases between. CDR3 DNA: TGTGCCAGCAGCTTATTAGGACCGGAAGGGGAGACCCAGTACTTC. This sequence encodes CASSLLGPEGETQYF. The variable domain in full, with the rest retrieved from reference TRBV7-9 and TRBJ2-5, is DTGVSQNPRHKITKRGQNVTFRCDPISEHNRLYWYRQTLGQGPEFLTYFQNEAQLEKSRLLSDRFSAERPKGSFSTLEIQRTEQGDSAMYLCASSLLGPEGETQYFGPGTRLLVL.

This chain uses TRBV15 with TRBJ2-5, with D possibly being TRBD2 (5 bases). Trimming removed 0 bases at V and 2 bases at J, with 10 bases between. The CDR3 runs 15 residues. The germline V gene has CDR1 LNHNV and CDR2 YYDKDF (reference sequence). The CDR3 region is CATSRDSTSQETQYF. The CDR3 DNA is TGTGCCACCAGCAGAGATTCCACTAGTCAAGAGACCCAGTACTTC.

The chain recombines TRBV5-1 with TRBJ2-3; 9 bases match TRBD2. After removal of 1 base from V and 5 bases from J, the junction contained 5 bases not matched to a gene. The CDR3 totals 15 residues. Germline CDR1 is SGHRS and CDR2 is YFSETQ. CDR3 region: CASSLLSGGVDTQYF. For the CDR3, the DNA is TGCGCCAGCAGCTTGCTTAGCGGGGGAGTAGATACGCAGTATTTT.